This entry lists 16 T cell receptor beta chains sequenced from one sample in a study of cytomegalovirus exposure and HLA in healthy donors. Sequencing used immunoSEQ multiplex PCR; TCRdb keeps in-frame clones, though not all of them. The sample carries 59,000 or so clones, roughly 89% recorded once. Material: PBMCs. These receptors were taken from a woman between 18 and 29 years old in good health and CMV-seronegative.

The chain carries TRBV15 and TRBJ2-3, with TRBD2 matching over 7 bases. The CDR3 is made up of 16 amino acids. CDR1 is LNHNV and CDR2 is YYDKDF in the germline V gene (reference sequence). The V segment lost 4 bases and the J segment 7 bases; nucleotides outside the gene matches: 14. DNA of the CDR3: TGTGCCACCAGCATCCCCGGGACTACTGTCCGAAATACGCAGTATTTT. Translation gives CATSIPGTTVRNTQYF.

This rearrangement joins TRBV30 to TRBJ2-2; 11 positions agree with TRBD2. V lost 8 bases, J lost 7 bases, and 6 bases stayed unmatched. This CDR3 has 13 residues. In germline, CDR1 is GTSNPN, CDR2 SVGIG (reference sequence). The CDR3 sequence: CALSTSGSGELFF. The CDR3 DNA reads TGTGCCCTGTCTACTAGCGGGAGCGGGGAGCTGTTTTTT.

Here the CDR3 DNA reads TGTGCCAGCAAGGTTGTAGCGGGAGCGACGTACAATGAGCAGTTCTTC. This translates into CASKVVAGATYNEQFF. The V call is TRBV5-4, the J call TRBJ2-1, with TRBD2 matching 9 bases. V trimming: 6 bases; J trimming: 4 bases; junction bases outside the gene matches: 11. The CDR3 consists of 16 residues. Germline CDR1 reads SGHNT; CDR2 reads YYREEE (reference sequence). Complete variable domain (other parts from reference TRBV5-4 and TRBJ2-1): ETGVTQSPTHLIKTRGQQVTLRCSSQSGHNTVSWYQQALGQGPQFIFQYYREEENGRGNFPPRFSGLQFPNYSSELNVNALELDDSALYLCASKVVAGATYNEQFFGPGTRLTVL.

This chain joins TRBV7-9 and TRBJ1-3, with a possible D match to TRBD1 (6 bases). The CDR3 consists of 17 residues. CDR1 and CDR2 (germline): SEHNR, FQNEAQ (reference sequence). V was trimmed by 5 bases and J by 8 bases, leaving 25 bases between them. CDR3 in amino acids: CASSPRLEAGAQDTIYF. As DNA, the CDR3 is TGTGCCAGCAGCCCTCGGTTGGAGGCGGGGGCGCAGGACACCATATATTTT.

The chain uses TRBV6-6 and TRBJ2-3; D gene unclear. CDR1 is MNHNY and CDR2 is SVGAGI in the germline V gene (reference sequence). V was cut by 1 base and J by 2 bases, with 7 bases left in between. The CDR3 sequence is 14 residues long. CDR3 coding DNA: TGTGCCAGCAGTTACTTGGCCCCCACAGATACGCAGTATTTT. This gives the protein CASSYLAPTDTQYF.

This chain links TRBV7-2 with TRBJ2-7; D possibly corresponds to TRBD2 (6 bases). CDR1 and CDR2 from the germline V gene are SGHTA and FQGNSA. V dropped 1 base and J dropped 1 base, with 8 bases sitting between them. The CDR3 spans 14 residues. The CDR3 protein is CASSLDGGSYEQYF. The DNA for the CDR3 is TGTGCCAGCAGCTTAGACGGGGGATCCTACGAGCAGTACTTC.

V gene TRBV12-5 combines with J gene TRBJ2-3, with TRBD1 matching 7 bases. The CDR3 consists of 14 residues. The ends lost 1 base at V and 11 bases at J; junction bases unmatched: 9. Germline lookup yields CDR1 LGHNT and CDR2 FRNRAP. CDR3 region: CASGLGDRDSQQYF. DNA of the CDR3: TGTGCTAGTGGTTTGGGAGACCGGGACAGCCAGCAGTATTTT.

The V call is TRBV2, the J call TRBJ2-1, with 13 bases identical to TRBD2. The CDR3 has 16 residues. Germline V gives CDR1 SNHLY, CDR2 FYNNEI. Unmatched junction bases numbered 11, after V lost 7 bases and J lost 8 bases. CDR3: CASIPTSGRPIDEQFF. CDR3 nucleotides: TGTGCCAGCATCCCGACTAGCGGGAGGCCAATTGATGAGCAGTTCTTC.

The chain has TRBV19 and TRBJ1-5; D might be TRBD1 (5 bases). Germline V CDR1 and CDR2: LNHDA, SQIVND (reference sequence). CDR3 length: 12 amino acids. V lost 4 bases, J lost 6 bases, and 7 bases lay in between. In DNA, the CDR3 is TGTGCCAGTAGTACAGGGTTTCAGCCCCAGCATTTT. Protein product: CASSTGFQPQHF.

The CDR3 DNA follows: TGCAGCGTTGGGGACAGGGTGTACGAGCAGTACTTC. Amino acid sequence: CSVGDRVYEQYF. V and J are TRBV29-1 and TRBJ2-7; 9 bases are a match to TRBD1. The germline V gene encodes CDR1 SQVTM and CDR2 ANQGSEA. The CDR3 covers 12 residues. With V trimmed by 4 bases and J by 4 bases, 2 bases remained unmatched.

This chain links TRBV2 with TRBJ1-1; 11 nucleotides match TRBD1. This CDR3 has 12 amino acids. The J segment lost 12 bases and the V segment lost 5 bases, leaving 5 bases of the junction unmatched. Germline loops: CDR1 SNHLY, CDR2 FYNNEI. The CDR3 region has the DNA TGTGCCAGCAGTAAGGACAGGGGGCAAACTTTCTTT. This gives the protein CASSKDRGQTFF.

The chain joins TRBV5-6 to TRBJ2-5, with a weak D call TRBD2 (7 bases). CDR3 length equals 13 residues. Per germline, CDR1 SGHDT and CDR2 YYEEEE. The V and J ends lost 4 bases and 4 bases respectively, with 11 bases between them. Here the CDR3 reads CASSERGGETQYF. CDR3 DNA sequence: TGTGCCAGCAGCGAAAGGGGGGGAGAGACCCAGTACTTC.

V gene TRBV5-5 combines with J gene TRBJ1-5, with D tentatively TRBD1 (5 bases). CDR1 SGHKS and CDR2 YYEKEE come from the germline V gene (reference sequence). The ends were cut back, 2 bases at V and 2 bases at J, with 11 bases in the middle. CDR3 length: 15 amino acids. The CDR3 spells CASSFQGGGNQPQHF. CDR3 bases: TGTGCCAGCAGCTTCCAGGGAGGCGGCAATCAGCCCCAGCATTTT.

This rearrangement joins TRBV5-4 to TRBJ2-1; the match to TRBD2 covers 9 bases. J was trimmed by 4 bases and V by 4 bases; bases with no gene match: 9. Germline CDR1 and CDR2: SGHNT and YYREEE (reference sequence). The CDR3 spans 16 residues. This chain's CDR3 is CASSPGGREGYNEQFF. The CDR3 nucleotides read TGTGCCAGCAGCCCGGGGGGGCGGGAGGGGTACAATGAGCAGTTCTTC.

The rearrangement joins TRBV15 to TRBJ1-2; no reliable D call. This CDR3 has 16 residues. V lost 1 base, J lost 2 bases, and 14 bases lay in between. Germline lookup yields CDR1 LNHNV and CDR2 YYDKDF (reference sequence). The CDR3 DNA is TGTGCCACCAGCAGAGGGGGAGAAATCTGGAACTATGGCTACACCTTC. Translation gives CATSRGGEIWNYGYTF.

The genes are TRBV18 and TRBJ2-3, with 7 positions matching TRBD1. The CDR3 spans 13 residues. The germline V gene encodes CDR1 KGHSH and CDR2 LQKENI. The chain's CDR3 is CATRGQSTDTQYF. The CDR3 region has the DNA TGTGCAACTCGGGGACAGAGCACAGATACGCAGTATTTT.